Listed below are T cell receptor beta chains from one sample, sequenced in a study of T cell responses to AZD1222 COVID-19 vaccine. Assay used: immunoSEQ multiplex PCR; TCRdb lists only in-frame clones, some missing. The sample yields more than 150,000 clones, roughly nine tenths seen once. Specimen: peripheral blood, collected after recovery from COVID-19. The receptor source for this set is an adult who had recovered from COVID-19. Each CDR3 is given with its conserved first and last residue. Fields, in order: D gene, clone size, V gene, J gene, CDR3 protein, CDR3 DNA. D genes are given only for firm matches. The size entry is marked missing in some rows and otherwise reads once, few, many or a size class.

TRBD1	once	TRBV9	TRBJ2-1	CASSVGTGTEYNEQFF	TGTGCCAGCAGCGTAGGGACAGGTACCGAATACAATGAGCAGTTCTTC
-	once	TRBV21-1	TRBJ1-2	CASSTSTGGADYGYTF	TGTGCCAGCAGCACATCTACAGGGGGCGCGGACTATGGCTACACCTTC
-	-	TRBV12-5	TRBJ1-1	CASAKAGRDTEAFF	TGTGCTAGTGCCAAGGCAGGTCGGGACACTGAAGCTTTCTTT
-	-	TRBV7-2	TRBJ1-1	CASSKDGGAAAFF	TGTGCCAGCAGCAAAGATGGGGGGGCGGCAGCTTTCTTT
TRBD2	-	TRBV14	TRBJ2-7	CASSQGTSGGRYEQYF	TGTGCCAGCAGCCAAGGGACTAGCGGGGGGAGATACGAGCAGTACTTC
-	-	TRBV28	TRBJ1-5	CASSSPGGPNQPQHF	TGTGCCAGCAGTTCCCCCGGGGGCCCCAATCAGCCCCAGCATTTT
-	-	TRBV7-9	TRBJ2-1	CASSLDSSGVWYYNEQFF	TGTGCCAGCAGCTTAGACAGTTCGGGGGTCTGGTACTACAATGAGCAGTTCTTC
TRBD1	-	TRBV27	TRBJ2-7	CASSLWTGGSHEQYF	TGTGCCAGCAGTCTGTGGACAGGGGGCTCCCACGAGCAGTACTTC
TRBD1	-	TRBV27	TRBJ1-5	CASWAGGKPQHF	TGTGCCAGCTGGGCAGGGGGAAAGCCCCAGCATTTT
TRBD1	-	TRBV5-6	TRBJ1-1	CASSLVGTGALNTEAFF	TGTGCCAGCAGCTTGGTCGGGACAGGGGCCCTTAACACTGAAGCTTTCTTT
-	-	TRBV10-3	TRBJ2-1	CAISEGGNNEQFF	TGTGCCATCAGTGAGGGGGGTAACAATGAGCAGTTCTTC
-	once	TRBV7-9	TRBJ1-2	CASSESTLSTF	TGTGCCAGCAGCGAATCGACTCTATCAACCTTC
-	-	TRBV19	TRBJ1-5	CASSMDSYNQPQHF	TGTGCCAGTAGTATGGACAGCTACAATCAGCCCCAGCATTTT
-	-	TRBV5-4	TRBJ2-5	CASSLARGSQETQYF	TGTGCCAGCAGCTTGGCCAGGGGCAGCCAAGAGACCCAGTACTTC
-	-	TRBV7-9	TRBJ1-2	CASSFSGGADYGYTF	TGTGCCAGCAGCTTTTCGGGGGGCGCGGACTATGGCTACACCTTC
-	-	TRBV27	TRBJ1-1	CASRPLGRTEAFF	TGTGCCAGCAGGCCCTTAGGGCGCACTGAAGCTTTCTTT
TRBD2	-	TRBV4-3	TRBJ2-3	CASSQLAGGPDTQYF	TGCGCCAGCAGCCAACTAGCGGGGGGCCCAGATACGCAGTATTTT